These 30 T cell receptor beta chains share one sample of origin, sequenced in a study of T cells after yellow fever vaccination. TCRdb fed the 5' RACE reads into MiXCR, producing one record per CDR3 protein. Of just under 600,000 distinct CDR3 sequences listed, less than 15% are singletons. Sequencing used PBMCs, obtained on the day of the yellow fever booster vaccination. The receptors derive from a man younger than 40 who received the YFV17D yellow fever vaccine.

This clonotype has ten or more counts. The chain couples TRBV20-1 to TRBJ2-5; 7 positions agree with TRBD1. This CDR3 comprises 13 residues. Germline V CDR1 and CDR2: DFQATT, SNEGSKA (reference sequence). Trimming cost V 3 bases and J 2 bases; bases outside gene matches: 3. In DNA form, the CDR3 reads TGCAGTGCTAGGACAGGGCTTCAAGAGACCCAGTACTTC. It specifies CSARTGLQETQYF.

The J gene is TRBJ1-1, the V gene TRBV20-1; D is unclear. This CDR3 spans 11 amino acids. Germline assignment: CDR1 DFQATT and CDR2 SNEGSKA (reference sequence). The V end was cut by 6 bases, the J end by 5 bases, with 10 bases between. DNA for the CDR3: TGCAGTGCCAACGAGAATACTGAAGCTTTCTTT. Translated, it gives CSANENTEAFF.

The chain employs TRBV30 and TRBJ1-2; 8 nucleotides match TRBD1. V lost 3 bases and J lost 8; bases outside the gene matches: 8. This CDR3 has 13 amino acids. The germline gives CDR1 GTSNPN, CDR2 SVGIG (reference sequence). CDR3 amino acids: CAWSPGQVGGYTF. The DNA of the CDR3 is TGTGCCTGGAGCCCGGGACAGGTGGGGGGCTACACCTTC. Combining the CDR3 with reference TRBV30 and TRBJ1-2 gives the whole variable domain SQTIHQWPATLVQPVGSPLSLECTVEGTSNPNLYWYRQAAGRGLQLLFYSVGIGQISSEVPQNLSASRPQDRQFILSSKKLLLSDSGFYLCAWSPGQVGGYTFGSGTRLTVV.

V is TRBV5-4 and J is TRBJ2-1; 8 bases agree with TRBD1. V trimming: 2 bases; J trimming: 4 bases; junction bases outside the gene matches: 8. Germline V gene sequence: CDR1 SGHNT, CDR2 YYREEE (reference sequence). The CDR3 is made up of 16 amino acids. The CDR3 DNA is TGTGCCAGCAGCTTCCCTAGGACAGGGCGTTACAATGAGCAGTTCTTC. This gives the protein CASSFPRTGRYNEQFF.

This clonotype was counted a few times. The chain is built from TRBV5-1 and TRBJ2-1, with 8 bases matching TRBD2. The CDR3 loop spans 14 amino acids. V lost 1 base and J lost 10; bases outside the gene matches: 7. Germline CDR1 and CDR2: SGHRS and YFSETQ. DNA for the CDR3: TGCGCCAGCAGCTTGAGCGGGAGTAACCCCGAGCAGTTCTTC. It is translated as CASSLSGSNPEQFF.

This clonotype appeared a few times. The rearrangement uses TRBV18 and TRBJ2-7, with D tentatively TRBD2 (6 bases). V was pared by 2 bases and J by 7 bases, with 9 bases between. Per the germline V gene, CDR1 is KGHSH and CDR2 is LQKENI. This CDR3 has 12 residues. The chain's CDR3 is CASSPKGGEQYF. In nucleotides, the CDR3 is TGTGCCAGCTCACCAAAAGGAGGGGAGCAGTACTTC.

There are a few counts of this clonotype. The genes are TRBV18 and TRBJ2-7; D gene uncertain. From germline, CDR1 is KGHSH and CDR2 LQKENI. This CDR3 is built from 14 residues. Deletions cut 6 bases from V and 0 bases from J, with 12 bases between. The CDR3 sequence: CASSLNSNSYEQYF. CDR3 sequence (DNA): TGTGCCAGCTCTTTGAACTCAAACTCCTACGAGCAGTACTTC.

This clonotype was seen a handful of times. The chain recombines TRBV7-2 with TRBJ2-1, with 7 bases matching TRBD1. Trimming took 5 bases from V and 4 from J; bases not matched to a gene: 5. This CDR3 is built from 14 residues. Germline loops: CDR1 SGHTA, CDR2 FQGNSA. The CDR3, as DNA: TGTGCCAGCAGCAACAGGGGCAATTACAATGAGCAGTTCTTC. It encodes CASSNRGNYNEQFF.

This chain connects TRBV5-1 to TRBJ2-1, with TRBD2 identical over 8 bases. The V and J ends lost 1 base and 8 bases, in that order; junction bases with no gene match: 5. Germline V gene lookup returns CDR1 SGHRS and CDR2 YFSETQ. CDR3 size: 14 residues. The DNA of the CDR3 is TGCGCCAGCAGCTTGAGCGGGAGTGCGGATGAGCAGTTCTTC. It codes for CASSLSGSADEQFF.

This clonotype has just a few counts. The CDR3 DNA follows: TGTGCCAGTAGTATACGACTAGCGGGAGGGCGCGAGCAGTACTTC. It specifies CASSIRLAGGREQYF. The chain uses TRBV19 and TRBJ2-7; 14 bases line up with TRBD2. The CDR3 is made up of 15 amino acids. Unmatched junction bases numbered 3, after V lost 2 bases and J lost 6 bases. Per the germline V gene, CDR1 is LNHDA and CDR2 is SQIVND (reference sequence).

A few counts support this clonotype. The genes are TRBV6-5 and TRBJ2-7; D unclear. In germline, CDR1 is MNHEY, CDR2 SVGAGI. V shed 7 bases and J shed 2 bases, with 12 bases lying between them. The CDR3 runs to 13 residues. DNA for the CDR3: TGTGCCAGCATTTCCCCCCCCCCCTACGAGCAGTACTTC. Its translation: CASISPPPYEQYF.

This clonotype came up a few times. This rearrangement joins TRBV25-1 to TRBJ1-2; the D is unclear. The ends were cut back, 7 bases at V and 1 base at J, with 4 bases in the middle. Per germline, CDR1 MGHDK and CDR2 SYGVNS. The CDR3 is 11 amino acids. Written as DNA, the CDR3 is TGTGCCAGCAATAGTAACTATGGCTACACCTTC. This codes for CASNSNYGYTF.

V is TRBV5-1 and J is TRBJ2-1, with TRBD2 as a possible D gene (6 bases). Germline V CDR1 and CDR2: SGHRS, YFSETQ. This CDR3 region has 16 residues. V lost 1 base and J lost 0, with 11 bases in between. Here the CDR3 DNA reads TGCGCCAGCAGCTTGATTAGCGGAGGCTCCTACAATGAGCAGTTCTTC. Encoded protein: CASSLISGGSYNEQFF.

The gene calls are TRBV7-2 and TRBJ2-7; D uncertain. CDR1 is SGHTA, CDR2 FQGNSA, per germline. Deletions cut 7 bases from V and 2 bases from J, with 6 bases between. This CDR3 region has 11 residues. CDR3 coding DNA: TGTGCCAGCAAGGGCCCCTACGAGCAGTACTTC. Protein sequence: CASKGPYEQYF.

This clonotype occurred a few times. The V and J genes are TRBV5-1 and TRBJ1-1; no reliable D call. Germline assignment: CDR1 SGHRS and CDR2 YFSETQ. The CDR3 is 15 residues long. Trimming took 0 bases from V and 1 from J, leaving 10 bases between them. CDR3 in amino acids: CASSLETLGNTEAFF. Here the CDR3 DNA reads TGCGCCAGCAGCTTGGAAACATTAGGGAACACTGAAGCTTTCTTT.

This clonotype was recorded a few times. Written as DNA, the CDR3 is TGTGCCTGGAGTGGCGGACAGGCAACTCATCAGCCCCAGCATTTT. As protein: CAWSGGQATHQPQHF. The genes are TRBV30 and TRBJ1-5; 7 bases are shared with TRBD1. The CDR3 spans 15 residues. The germline V gene encodes CDR1 GTSNPN and CDR2 SVGIG (reference sequence). The V segment lost 1 base and the J segment 5 bases; nucleotides outside the gene matches: 8.

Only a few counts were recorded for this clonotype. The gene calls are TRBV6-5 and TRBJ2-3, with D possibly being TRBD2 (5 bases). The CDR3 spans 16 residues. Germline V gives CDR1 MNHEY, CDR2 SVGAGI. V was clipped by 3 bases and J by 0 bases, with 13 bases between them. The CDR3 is CASSYRTYTSTDTQYF. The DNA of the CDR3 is TGTGCCAGCAGTTATAGGACTTACACTAGCACAGATACGCAGTATTTT.

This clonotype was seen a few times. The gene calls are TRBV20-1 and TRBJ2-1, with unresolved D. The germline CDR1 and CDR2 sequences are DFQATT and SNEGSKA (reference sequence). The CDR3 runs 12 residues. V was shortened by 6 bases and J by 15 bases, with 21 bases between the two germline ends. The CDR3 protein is CSAHRTDLGPFF. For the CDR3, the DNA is TGCAGTGCCCACCGGACGGACCTAGGCCCGTTCTTC.

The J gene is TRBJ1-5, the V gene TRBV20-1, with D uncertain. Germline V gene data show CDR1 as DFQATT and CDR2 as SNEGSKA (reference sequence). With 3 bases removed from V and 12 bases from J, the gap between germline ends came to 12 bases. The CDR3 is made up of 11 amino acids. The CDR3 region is CSASSRTHQHF. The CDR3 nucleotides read TGCAGTGCTAGTAGTCGGACGCACCAGCATTTT.

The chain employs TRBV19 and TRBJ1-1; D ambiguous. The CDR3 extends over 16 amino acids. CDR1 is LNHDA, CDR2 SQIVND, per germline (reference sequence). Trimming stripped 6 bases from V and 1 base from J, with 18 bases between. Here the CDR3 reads CASSTTLKLTNTEAFF. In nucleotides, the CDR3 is TGTGCCAGTAGCACCACCCTTAAGCTTACGAACACTGAAGCTTTCTTT.

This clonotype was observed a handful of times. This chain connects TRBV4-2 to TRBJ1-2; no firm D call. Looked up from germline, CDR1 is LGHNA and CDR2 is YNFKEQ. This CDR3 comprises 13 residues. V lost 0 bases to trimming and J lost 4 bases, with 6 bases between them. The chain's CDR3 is CASSQEGSYGYTF. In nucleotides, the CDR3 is TGTGCCAGCAGCCAAGAGGGCAGCTATGGCTACACCTTC.

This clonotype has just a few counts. CDR3 nucleotides: TGTGCCAGCAGCTCCTCTAGCGGAGGCGGCGGCAATGAGCAGTTCTTC. Amino acids: CASSSSSGGGGNEQFF. The V call is TRBV7-9, the J call TRBJ2-1, with TRBD2 matching over 7 bases. This CDR3 region has 16 residues. V lost 4 bases to trimming and J lost 6 bases; unmatched junction nucleotides: 12. Germline V gene lookup returns CDR1 SEHNR and CDR2 FQNEAQ (reference sequence).

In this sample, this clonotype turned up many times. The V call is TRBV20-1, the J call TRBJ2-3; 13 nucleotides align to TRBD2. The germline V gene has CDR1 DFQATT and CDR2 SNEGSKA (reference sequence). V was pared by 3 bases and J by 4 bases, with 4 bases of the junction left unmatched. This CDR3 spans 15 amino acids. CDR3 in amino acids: CSARQTSGRSDTQYF. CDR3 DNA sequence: TGCAGTGCTAGGCAGACTAGCGGGAGGTCAGATACGCAGTATTTT.

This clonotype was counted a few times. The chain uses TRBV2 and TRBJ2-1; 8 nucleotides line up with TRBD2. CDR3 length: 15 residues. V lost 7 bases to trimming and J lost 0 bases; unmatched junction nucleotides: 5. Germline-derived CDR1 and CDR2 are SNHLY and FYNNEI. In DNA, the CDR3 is TGTGCCAGCACTCAACTAGCGGACTCCTACAATGAGCAGTTCTTC. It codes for CASTQLADSYNEQFF.

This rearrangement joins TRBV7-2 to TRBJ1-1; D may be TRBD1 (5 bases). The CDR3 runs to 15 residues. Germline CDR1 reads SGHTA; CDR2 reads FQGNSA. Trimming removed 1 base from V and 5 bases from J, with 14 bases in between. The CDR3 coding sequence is TGTGCCAGCAGCTTAGTAAGGGGCGGGGGAACTGAAGCTTTCTTT. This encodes CASSLVRGGGTEAFF.

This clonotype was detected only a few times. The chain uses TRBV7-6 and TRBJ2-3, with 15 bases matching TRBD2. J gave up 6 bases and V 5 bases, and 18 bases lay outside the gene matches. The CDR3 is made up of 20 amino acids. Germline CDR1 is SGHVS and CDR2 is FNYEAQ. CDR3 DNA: TGTGCCAGCAGCCGGAGGACGGGTTTCTCAGGGACTAGCGGGAGGGATACGCAGTATTTT. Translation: CASSRRTGFSGTSGRDTQYF.

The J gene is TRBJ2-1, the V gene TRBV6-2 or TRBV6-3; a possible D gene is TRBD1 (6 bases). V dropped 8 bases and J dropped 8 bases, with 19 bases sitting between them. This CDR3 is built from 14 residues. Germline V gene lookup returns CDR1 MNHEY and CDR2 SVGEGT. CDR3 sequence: CASRWDTNLYEQFF. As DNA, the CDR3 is TGTGCCAGCCGTTGGGACACCAATTTATATGAGCAGTTCTTC.

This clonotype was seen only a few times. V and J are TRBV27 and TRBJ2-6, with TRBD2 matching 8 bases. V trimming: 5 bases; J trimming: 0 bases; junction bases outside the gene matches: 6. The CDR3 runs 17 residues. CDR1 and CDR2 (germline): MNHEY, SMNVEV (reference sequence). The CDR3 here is CASSHTSGASGANVLTF. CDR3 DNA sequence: TGTGCCAGCAGTCATACTAGCGGAGCCTCTGGGGCCAACGTCCTGACTTTC.

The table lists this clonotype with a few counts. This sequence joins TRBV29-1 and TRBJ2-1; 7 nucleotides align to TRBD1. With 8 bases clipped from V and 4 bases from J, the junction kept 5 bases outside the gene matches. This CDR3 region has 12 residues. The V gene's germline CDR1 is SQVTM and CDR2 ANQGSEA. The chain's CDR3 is CSKGQDYNEQFF. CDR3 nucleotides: TGCAGCAAAGGACAGGATTACAATGAGCAGTTCTTC.

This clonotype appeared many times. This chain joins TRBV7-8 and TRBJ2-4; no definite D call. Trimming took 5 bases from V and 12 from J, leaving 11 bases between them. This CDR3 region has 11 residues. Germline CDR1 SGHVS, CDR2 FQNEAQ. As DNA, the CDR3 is TGTGCCAGCAGCGAGTCCCAACATCAGTACTTC. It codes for CASSESQHQYF.